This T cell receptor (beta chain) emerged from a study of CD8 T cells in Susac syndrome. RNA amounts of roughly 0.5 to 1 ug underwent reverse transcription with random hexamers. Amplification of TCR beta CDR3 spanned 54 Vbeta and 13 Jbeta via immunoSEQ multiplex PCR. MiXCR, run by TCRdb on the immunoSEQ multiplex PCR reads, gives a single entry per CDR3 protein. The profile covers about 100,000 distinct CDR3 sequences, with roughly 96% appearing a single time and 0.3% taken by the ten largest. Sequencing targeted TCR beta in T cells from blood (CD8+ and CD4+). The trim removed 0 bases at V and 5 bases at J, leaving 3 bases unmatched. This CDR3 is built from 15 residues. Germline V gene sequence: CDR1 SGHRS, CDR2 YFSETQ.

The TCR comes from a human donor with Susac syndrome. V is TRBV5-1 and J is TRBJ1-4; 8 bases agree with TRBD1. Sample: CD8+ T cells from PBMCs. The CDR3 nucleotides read TGCGCCAGCAGCTTGGATGGACAGGGAAATGAAAAACTGTTTTTT. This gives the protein CASSLDGQGNEKLFF.